A single sample gave rise to the 31 T cell receptor beta chains below, sequenced in a study of blood T cell repertoires in COVID-19. Measured with immunoSEQ multiplex PCR; TCRdb has only the in-frame clones, and not every one. In the table there are fewer than 300,000 clones, about 80% of which are singletons. Sequencing used peripheral blood. All receptors derive from a person between 65 and 79 years old with COVID-19, enrolled during active disease.

The J gene is TRBJ1-1, the V gene TRBV5-6, with 10 bases fitting TRBD1. CDR1 SGHDT and CDR2 YYEEEE come from the germline V gene. Trimming took 0 bases from V and 5 from J; bases not matched to a gene: 7. The CDR3 contains 16 residues. This chain's CDR3 is CASSLVGGQGGTEAFF. DNA of the CDR3: TGTGCCAGCAGCTTGGTCGGAGGACAGGGGGGAACTGAAGCTTTCTTT.

The chain uses TRBV7-8 and TRBJ2-3; tentatively, D is TRBD1 (6 bases). V lost 3 bases and J 2 bases, leaving 12 bases between the germline ends. The CDR3 contains 15 residues. The V gene's germline CDR1 is SGHVS and CDR2 FQNEAQ. The CDR3 reads CASSFQGFSTDTQYF. The CDR3 DNA is TGTGCCAGCAGCTTCCAGGGGTTTTCCACAGATACGCAGTATTTT.

CDR3 amino acids: CASSEAEDRFQETQYF. CDR3 DNA sequence: TGTGCCAGCAGTGAAGCGGAGGACAGGTTCCAAGAGACCCAGTACTTC. This chain uses TRBV6-1 with TRBJ2-5; 7 nucleotides line up with TRBD1. This CDR3 spans 16 amino acids. V was pared by 0 bases and J by 1 base, with 5 bases of the junction left unmatched. Germline V gene lookup returns CDR1 MNHNS and CDR2 SASEGT.

This chain uses TRBV27 with TRBJ2-1; TRBD2 matches at 12 bases. The CDR3 sequence is 17 residues long. Looked up from germline, CDR1 is MNHEY and CDR2 is SMNVEV (reference sequence). Unmatched junction bases numbered 6, after V lost 4 bases and J lost 2 bases. The CDR3: CASSSPSGRVPYNEQFF. CDR3 nucleotide sequence: TGTGCCAGCAGTTCCCCTAGCGGGAGGGTTCCCTACAATGAGCAGTTCTTC.

This clone has just a few counts. The CDR3, as DNA: TGTGCCAGCACTAATTTTTTATCCTACGAGCAGTACTTC. Translated: CASTNFLSYEQYF. The V and J genes are TRBV28 and TRBJ2-7; the D is unclear. The CDR3 length is 13 residues. V gave up 7 bases and J gave up 1 base, with 11 bases separating them. Germline values: CDR1 MDHEN, CDR2 SYDVKM.

The V and J genes are TRBV3-1 (or the pseudogene TRBV3-2) and TRBJ2-5; 10 bases are shared with TRBD2. J lost 5 bases, V lost 4 bases, and 10 bases had no gene match. This CDR3 comprises 16 residues. The germline V gene encodes CDR1 LGHDT and CDR2 YNNKEL (reference sequence). CDR3 residues: CASSPMGLASTETQYF. The CDR3 region has the DNA TGTGCCAGCAGCCCAATGGGACTAGCGAGTACGGAGACCCAGTACTTC.

With regard to this clone: At the DNA level, this CDR3 is encoded by other sequences in the same sample as well. This chain uses TRBV5-1 with TRBJ1-5; D not certain. The V end was cut by 1 base, the J end by 5 bases, with 4 bases between. Looked up from germline, CDR1 is SGHRS and CDR2 is YFSETQ. The CDR3 runs 12 residues. CDR3 nucleotides: TGCGCCAGCAGCTTGCCTGATCAGCCCCAGCATTTT. As protein: CASSLPDQPQHF. Using reference TRBV5-1 and TRBJ1-5 for the parts outside the CDR3, the full variable domain is KAGVTQTPRYLIKTRGQQVTLSCSPISGHRSVSWYQQTPGQGLQFLFEYFSETQRNKGNFPGRFSGRQFSNSRSEMNVSTLELGDSALYLCASSLPDQPQHFGDGTRLSIL.

V gene TRBV27 combines with J gene TRBJ2-3; D may be TRBD2 (6 bases). Trimming stripped 4 bases from V and 2 bases from J, with 19 bases between. CDR3 length equals 17 residues. Germline lookup yields CDR1 MNHEY and CDR2 SMNVEV (reference sequence). Here the CDR3 DNA reads TGTGCCAGCAGTTCCCGTCCGGGACTTAAGACCACAGATACGCAGTATTTT. Amino acids: CASSSRPGLKTTDTQYF.

DNA of the CDR3: TGTGCCAGCAGTGGTATTGGGACAGCACCCCAGCATTTT. Its protein product is CASSGIGTAPQHF. J is TRBJ1-5 and V is TRBV6-2 or TRBV6-3; 7 bases align to TRBD1. V lost 5 bases to trimming and J lost 10 bases; unmatched junction nucleotides: 8. CDR1 and CDR2 (germline): MNHEY, SVGEGT. The CDR3 covers 13 residues.

The table lists this clone with a count of one. J is TRBJ2-3 and V is TRBV10-3; 7 bases are a match to TRBD1. The CDR3 is 16 amino acids. J was trimmed by 2 bases and V by 3 bases; bases with no gene match: 8. Germline V gene lookup returns CDR1 ENHRY and CDR2 SYGVKD. The CDR3 DNA sequence: TGTGCCATCAGTGAAGGGTCAGGGGGTACCACAGATACGCAGTATTTT. Its protein is CAISEGSGGTTDTQYF.

The rearrangement joins TRBV6-5 to TRBJ2-6; 7 bases map to TRBD1. This CDR3 is built from 16 residues. The ends lost 4 bases at V and 2 bases at J; junction bases unmatched: 5. Per the germline V gene, CDR1 is MNHEY and CDR2 is SVGAGI. This CDR3 is CASSLTGAAGANVLTF. In DNA, the CDR3 is TGTGCCAGCAGTTTAACAGGGGCCGCTGGGGCCAACGTCCTGACTTTC.

This clone came up once. This chain joins TRBV19 and TRBJ1-5; 7 positions match TRBD1. This CDR3 is 14 amino acids long. The germline V gene has CDR1 LNHDA and CDR2 SQIVND (reference sequence). V was pared by 9 bases and J by 0 bases, with 5 bases of the junction left unmatched. The CDR3 region is CASRDRYSNQPQHF. In nucleotides, the CDR3 is TGTGCCAGCAGGGACAGATATAGCAATCAGCCCCAGCATTTT.

The rearrangement joins TRBV21-1 to TRBJ2-5; the table's D call, TRBD1, was not checked against the DNA. TRBV21-1 is a known pseudogene. The CDR3 length is 17 residues. CDR3 in amino acids: CASTRTRRQGAAKTQYF. CDR3 in DNA: TGTGCCAGCACCCGAACTCGGCGACAGGGGGCTGCAAAGACCCAGTACTTC.

The chain links TRBV19 to TRBJ1-5; the match to TRBD1 covers 9 bases. V gave up 5 bases and J gave up 5 bases; unmatched junction bases: 7. Germline-derived CDR1 and CDR2 are LNHDA and SQIVND (reference sequence). CDR3 length: 15 residues. The CDR3 nucleotides read TGTGCCAGTAGTTCCTCGGGACAGGGTTATCAGCCCCAGCATTTT. It is translated as CASSSSGQGYQPQHF.

The chain carries TRBV4-1 and TRBJ1-1; TRBD1 is a possible D gene (6 bases). V was clipped by 3 bases and J by 2 bases, with 16 bases between them. This CDR3 has 16 amino acids. Per germline, CDR1 MGHRA and CDR2 YSYEKL. The CDR3: CASSHFTGQTNTEAFF. The CDR3 DNA sequence: TGCGCCAGCAGCCATTTCACAGGGCAGACCAACACTGAAGCTTTCTTT.

The chain links TRBV18 to TRBJ2-7, with D perhaps TRBD2 (7 bases). There are 16 residues in the CDR3. The ends were cut back, 1 base at V and 1 base at J, with 14 bases in the middle. Germline CDR1 and CDR2: KGHSH and LQKENI. CDR3 coding DNA: TGTGCCAGCTCACCACTCTCGGGGGGCCCTTCCTACGAGCAGTACTTC. It codes for CASSPLSGGPSYEQYF. Using reference TRBV18 and TRBJ2-7 for the parts outside the CDR3, the full variable domain is NAGVMQNPRHLVRRRGQEARLRCSPMKGHSHVYWYRQLPEEGLKFMVYLQKENIIDESGMPKERFSAEFPKEGPSILRIQQVVRGDSAAYFCASSPLSGGPSYEQYFGPGTRLTVT.

This clone was recorded once. An end of the junction does not agree with germline; a read error may underlie this. The chain carries TRBV7-9 and TRBJ2-1, with D possibly being TRBD2 (6 bases). This CDR3 is 15 amino acids long. Germline V gene lookup returns CDR1 SEHNR and CDR2 FQNEAQ (reference sequence). The CDR3 is CASSLAVSSYNEQFF. CDR3 sequence (DNA): TGTGCCAGCAGTTTAGCGGTTAGCTCCTACAATGAGCAGTTCTTC.

This clone was recorded many times. The V call is TRBV28, the J call TRBJ1-5; D may be TRBD1 (6 bases). The CDR3 is 16 amino acids. Germline CDR1 reads MDHEN; CDR2 reads SYDVKM. Trimming cost V 7 bases and J 5 bases, with 21 bases left between them. CDR3 sequence (DNA): TGTGCCAGCACCTCCCCGCGGGCGGGGGGCTATCAGCCCCAGCATTTT. Its protein is CASTSPRAGGYQPQHF.

The chain joins TRBV11-3 to TRBJ2-3, with 8 bases matching TRBD2. CDR3 size: 15 residues. With V trimmed by 5 bases and J by 3 bases, 7 bases remained unmatched. Germline values: CDR1 SGHNT, CDR2 YENEEA. CDR3 coding DNA: TGTGCCAGCAGCCGGGGAGCTAGCGGGACAGATACGCAGTATTTT. It specifies CASSRGASGTDTQYF.

This clone occurred once. The chain carries TRBV10-3 and TRBJ1-5; 8 bases match TRBD1. Trimming removed 1 base from V and 4 bases from J; junction bases left unmatched: 6. From germline, CDR1 is ENHRY and CDR2 SYGVKD. The CDR3 totals 16 residues. In DNA form, the CDR3 reads TGTGCCATCAGTGAGTTTGGGGACAGGATAAATCAGCCCCAGCATTTT. Amino acids: CAISEFGDRINQPQHF.

The CDR3 protein is CASSLTSGGYEQYF. DNA of the CDR3: TGTGCCAGCAGTTTGACTAGCGGGGGATACGAGCAGTACTTC. V and J are TRBV28 and TRBJ2-7; 12 bases map to TRBD2. V was clipped by 3 bases and J by 4 bases; unmatched bases: 1. Germline V gene lookup returns CDR1 MDHEN and CDR2 SYDVKM. The CDR3 runs 14 residues.

This clone showed up just a few times. The chain is built from TRBV7-9 and TRBJ1-4; D is perhaps TRBD1 (5 bases). In germline, CDR1 is SEHNR, CDR2 FQNEAQ (reference sequence). V was cut by 3 bases and J by 7 bases, with 12 bases left in between. This CDR3 is built from 14 residues. CDR3: CASSLGGEVEKLFF. CDR3 coding DNA: TGTGCCAGCAGCTTGGGGGGAGAGGTTGAAAAACTGTTTTTT.

The chain uses TRBV4-3 and TRBJ1-1, with 8 positions matching TRBD1. Trimming cost V 3 bases and J 4 bases; bases outside gene matches: 4. CDR1 and CDR2 from the germline V gene are LGHNA and YSLEER. This CDR3 contains 14 residues. CDR3 protein: CASSQTDRGTEAFF. As DNA, the CDR3 is TGCGCCAGCAGCCAGACAGACAGGGGCACTGAAGCTTTCTTT.

This chain connects TRBV10-3 to TRBJ1-2; no firm D call. Germline V gene lookup returns CDR1 ENHRY and CDR2 SYGVKD. There are 15 residues in the CDR3. V dropped 2 bases and J dropped 0 bases, with 10 bases sitting between them. DNA of the CDR3: TGTGCCATCAGTGAGCCGGAGGCGTCTAACTATGGCTACACCTTC. Its protein product is CAISEPEASNYGYTF.

This chain links TRBV10-3 with TRBJ2-1; 9 nucleotides agree with TRBD2. Germline V gene sequence: CDR1 ENHRY, CDR2 SYGVKD. V shed 4 bases, J shed 8 bases, and the junction held 15 bases outside the gene matches. This CDR3 has 17 amino acids. DNA of the CDR3: TGTGCCATCAGTGCCCGTGGGAGCGGGGGGTTTATCGATGAGCAGTTCTTC. This translates into CAISARGSGGFIDEQFF.

The rearrangement uses TRBV5-1 and TRBJ1-6, with 8 nucleotides matching TRBD1. Germline V lookup: CDR1 SGHRS, CDR2 YFSETQ. CDR3 length: 18 residues. Losses at the gene ends were 1 base for V and 5 bases for J; bases not matched to a gene: 11. CDR3 sequence reads: CASSLRAGGAFNNSPLHF. The CDR3 DNA follows: TGCGCCAGCAGCTTGAGGGCAGGGGGCGCGTTTAATAATTCACCCCTCCACTTT.

J is TRBJ2-7 and V is TRBV6-4, with 10 bases lining up with TRBD1. This CDR3 is 14 amino acids long. The germline V gene has CDR1 MRHNA and CDR2 SNTAGT. After removal of 6 bases from V and 5 bases from J, the junction contained 7 bases not matched to a gene. CDR3: CASRTGGAAHEQYF. DNA for the CDR3: TGTGCCAGCAGGACAGGGGGCGCGGCTCACGAGCAGTACTTC.

The V and J genes are TRBV5-4 and TRBJ2-7, with 9 bases lining up with TRBD1. The CDR3 length is 11 residues. Per germline, CDR1 SGHNT and CDR2 YYREEE (reference sequence). V lost 10 bases and J lost 5; bases outside the gene matches: 4. The CDR3 sequence is CAPTGGHEQYF. CDR3 coding DNA: TGTGCCCCCACAGGGGGCCACGAGCAGTACTTC.

V and J are TRBV29-1 and TRBJ1-1; D perhaps matches TRBD1 (6 bases). CDR1 is SQVTM and CDR2 is ANQGSEA in the germline V gene. This CDR3 is built from 13 residues. Trimming took off 0 bases at V and 10 bases at J, with 15 bases between the two ends. The CDR3 reads CSVEDLSGGAAFF. The CDR3 nucleotides are TGCAGCGTTGAAGATCTATCTGGGGGGGCAGCTTTCTTT.

The J gene is TRBJ2-2, the V gene TRBV5-6, with 14 bases matching TRBD2. The CDR3 contains 16 residues. CDR1 and CDR2 from the germline V gene are SGHDT and YYEEEE. V lost 4 bases and J lost 6; bases outside the gene matches: 5. DNA for the CDR3: TGTGCCAGCAGCGCCAGACTAGCGGGGGGGCCCGGGGAGCTGTTTTTT. Its translation: CASSARLAGGPGELFF.

CDR3 in DNA: TGCAGCGCCGCTGAGGGAGCGTACTACGAGCAGTACTTC. This codes for CSAAEGAYYEQYF. The V call is TRBV29-1, the J call TRBJ2-7, with D possibly being TRBD2 (5 bases). In germline, CDR1 is SQVTM, CDR2 ANQGSEA. Deletions cut 7 bases from V and 3 bases from J, with 16 bases between. The CDR3 runs to 13 residues.